These 27 T cell receptor beta chains originate from one sample sequenced in a study of T cell responses to AZD1222 COVID-19 vaccine. Only in-frame clones appear in the TCRdb table, and some are missing; sequencing was by immunoSEQ multiplex PCR. The sample shows 150,000 to 200,000 clones, roughly nine tenths of them seen only once. The source material was peripheral blood, sampled on day 0 of AZD1222 vaccination. These receptors originate from an adult in good health.

V gene TRBV3-1 (or the pseudogene TRBV3-2) combines with J gene TRBJ1-4; TRBD1 matches at 11 bases. V lost 5 bases and J lost 7; bases outside the gene matches: 6. CDR1 is LGHDT and CDR2 is YNNKEL in the germline V gene (reference sequence). The CDR3 length is 15 residues. The DNA for the CDR3 is TGTGCCAGCAGCACTACCGGGACAGGGGGTGAAAAACTGTTTTTT. Amino acids: CASSTTGTGGEKLFF.

The V gene is TRBV2, the J gene TRBJ1-2; 8 bases map to TRBD1. The CDR3 is 13 amino acids. Trimming at V came to 1 base and at J to 6 bases, leaving 1 base not matched to a gene. Germline CDR1 SNHLY, CDR2 FYNNEI. CDR3 coding DNA: TGTGCCAGCAGTGAAGGGACAGGGAATGGCTACACCTTC. The encoded protein is CASSEGTGNGYTF.

In its sample, this clone was seen once. The CDR3 bases are TGTGCCAGCAGTCGTACCGGGACAGGCGTCGGAGGCTACACCTTC. Translating gives CASSRTGTGVGGYTF. This chain joins TRBV27 and TRBJ1-2; 8 bases agree with TRBD1. This CDR3 is 15 amino acids long. V trimming: 5 bases; J trimming: 8 bases; junction bases outside the gene matches: 13. Germline-derived CDR1 and CDR2 are MNHEY and SMNVEV (reference sequence).

The chain joins TRBV14 to TRBJ1-1; D is ambiguous. Trimming took 4 bases from V and 1 from J, leaving 13 bases between them. The CDR3 runs to 15 residues. Germline values: CDR1 SGHDN, CDR2 FVKESK. The CDR3 loop reads CASSPPGMSNTEAFF. CDR3 nucleotides: TGTGCCAGCAGCCCTCCTGGGATGTCGAACACTGAAGCTTTCTTT.

The rearrangement links TRBV7-2 to TRBJ1-1, with 10 nucleotides matching TRBD1. V trimming: 5 bases; J trimming: 6 bases; junction bases outside the gene matches: 9. The germline V gene has CDR1 SGHTA and CDR2 FQGNSA. There are 15 residues in the CDR3. The CDR3 bases are TGTGCCAGCAGCACCCGACAGGGGGCGAATGCTGAAGCTTTCTTT. Its protein is CASSTRQGANAEAFF.

V usage is TRBV6-5 and J usage is TRBJ2-7; D is perhaps TRBD2 (5 bases). With 6 bases removed from V and 3 bases from J, the gap between germline ends came to 12 bases. The CDR3 has 13 residues. The germline V gene encodes CDR1 MNHEY and CDR2 SVGAGI. The CDR3 DNA reads as TGTGCCAGCAGCATCAATCGGGGCTACGAGCAGTACTTC. Its translation is CASSINRGYEQYF.

The V gene is TRBV7-2, the J gene TRBJ2-3; TRBD2 matches 7 bases. Per germline, CDR1 SGHTA and CDR2 FQGNSA. The CDR3 is 15 amino acids. Trimming cost V 5 bases and J 4 bases; bases outside gene matches: 9. CDR3 sequence: CASSHWTRAPDTQYF. CDR3 nucleotide sequence: TGTGCCAGCAGCCACTGGACTAGGGCCCCAGATACGCAGTATTTT.

The chain is built from TRBV15 and TRBJ2-5, with 10 positions matching TRBD2. V trimming: 1 base; J trimming: 5 bases; junction bases outside the gene matches: 10. Germline assignment: CDR1 LNHNV and CDR2 YYDKDF (reference sequence). CDR3 length: 17 residues. The CDR3 sequence is CATSRVPSGSLWETQYF. The CDR3 DNA is TGTGCCACCAGCAGAGTACCTAGCGGGAGCTTATGGGAGACCCAGTACTTC.

The chain carries TRBV5-4 and TRBJ1-2; weak D call: TRBD1 (6 bases). The V end lost 1 base, the J end lost 8 bases, and 21 bases lay between the germline ends. Per the germline V gene, CDR1 is SGHNT and CDR2 is YYREEE (reference sequence). This CDR3 comprises 16 residues. The CDR3 region is CASSLSGGANKEGYTF. The CDR3 DNA reads TGTGCCAGCAGCTTGTCTGGGGGGGCGAATAAAGAAGGCTACACCTTC. Looking up the rest from reference TRBV5-4 and TRBJ1-2 gives the full variable domain: ETGVTQSPTHLIKTRGQQVTLRCSSQSGHNTVSWYQQALGQGPQFIFQYYREEENGRGNFPPRFSGLQFPNYSSELNVNALELDDSALYLCASSLSGGANKEGYTFGSGTRLTVV.

This chain links TRBV19 with TRBJ2-2; 8 nucleotides line up with TRBD1. Germline CDR1 is LNHDA and CDR2 is SQIVND (reference sequence). With 3 bases clipped from V and 1 base from J, the junction kept 4 bases outside the gene matches. CDR3 size: 16 residues. The CDR3 sequence: CASSIYGTGNTGELFF. Here the CDR3 DNA reads TGTGCCAGTAGTATTTATGGGACAGGGAACACCGGGGAGCTGTTTTTT.

The V gene is TRBV5-5, the J gene TRBJ2-5; the D is unclear. This CDR3 contains 12 residues. Germline CDR1 is SGHKS and CDR2 is YYEKEE (reference sequence). With 4 bases removed from V and 0 bases from J, the gap between germline ends came to 4 bases. Here the CDR3 reads CASSGYQETQYF. The CDR3 nucleotides are TGTGCCAGCAGCGGGTACCAAGAGACCCAGTACTTC.

This clone was seen at least ten times. The genes are TRBV27 and TRBJ2-7; 14 bases map to TRBD2. This CDR3 spans 15 amino acids. CDR1 MNHEY and CDR2 SMNVEV come from the germline V gene (reference sequence). V shed 9 bases, J shed 3 bases, and the junction held 7 bases outside the gene matches. The chain's CDR3 is CASRLGTSGSYEQYF. DNA for the CDR3: TGTGCCAGTAGACTCGGGACTAGCGGGAGCTACGAGCAGTACTTC.

CDR3 sequence reads: CASSLPGLGNYNEQFF. The CDR3 DNA reads TGTGCCAGCAGCCTGCCGGGACTAGGAAACTACAATGAGCAGTTCTTC. J is TRBJ2-1 and V is TRBV5-4; 8 bases align to TRBD2. The ends lost 4 bases at V and 3 bases at J; junction bases unmatched: 9. The CDR3 length is 16 residues. CDR1 is SGHNT and CDR2 is YYREEE in the germline V gene (reference sequence).

V and J are TRBV5-6 and TRBJ1-5, with 9 nucleotides matching TRBD1. Germline CDR1 and CDR2: SGHDT and YYEEEE. The junction had 9 bases not matched to a gene; V was cut back by 1 base and J by 1 base. This CDR3 comprises 18 residues. The CDR3 DNA is TGTGCCAGCAGCTTGTGGGGGACAGGGAGGAGAAGCAATCAGCCCCAGCATTTT. Its translation: CASSLWGTGRRSNQPQHF.

V usage is TRBV9 and J usage is TRBJ2-5; D perhaps matches TRBD1 (5 bases). Germline assignment: CDR1 SGDLS and CDR2 YYNGEE. V was shortened by 3 bases and J by 7 bases, with 19 bases between the two germline ends. The CDR3 consists of 15 residues. As DNA, the CDR3 is TGTGCCAGCAGCGGAATTCCTCCCCACACAGGGACCCAGTACTTC. Its protein is CASSGIPPHTGTQYF.

J is TRBJ1-2 and V is TRBV30, with D unclear. CDR3 length: 15 amino acids. Trimming removed 2 bases from V and 0 bases from J, with 13 bases in between. CDR1 is GTSNPN and CDR2 is SVGIG in the germline V gene (reference sequence). CDR3: CAWSPTRRANYGYTF. The DNA of the CDR3 is TGTGCCTGGAGTCCCACGAGAAGAGCTAACTATGGCTACACCTTC. Full variable domain (remainder filled in from reference TRBV30 and TRBJ1-2): SQTIHQWPATLVQPVGSPLSLECTVEGTSNPNLYWYRQAAGRGLQLLFYSVGIGQISSEVPQNLSASRPQDRQFILSSKKLLLSDSGFYLCAWSPTRRANYGYTFGSGTRLTVV.

The J gene is TRBJ2-7, the V gene TRBV6-5; 10 nucleotides align to TRBD2. Trimming cost V 5 bases and J 6 bases; bases outside gene matches: 10. The germline V gene has CDR1 MNHEY and CDR2 SVGAGI. CDR3 length: 15 residues. CDR3 nucleotides: TGTGCCAGCAGTCCCCGGTCTAGCGGGAGTCGCGAGCAGTACTTC. Protein product: CASSPRSSGSREQYF.

The chain has TRBV2 and TRBJ1-3; 7 bases fit TRBD1. V lost 7 bases, J lost 3 bases, and 6 bases stayed unmatched. The CDR3 contains 14 residues. CDR1 SNHLY and CDR2 FYNNEI come from the germline V gene. This chain's CDR3 is CASTGQVLGNTIYF. The CDR3 bases are TGTGCCAGCACAGGACAGGTACTTGGAAACACCATATATTTT.

The chain combines TRBV11-2 with TRBJ1-2, with 12 bases lining up with TRBD1. This CDR3 has 15 residues. The germline V gene encodes CDR1 SGHAT and CDR2 FQNNGV. V dropped 7 bases and J dropped 4; count of bases not matched to a gene: 7. CDR3 amino acids: CASTRDRGPTYGYTF. The DNA of the CDR3 is TGTGCCAGCACCCGGGACAGGGGGCCTACCTATGGCTACACCTTC.

This sequence joins TRBV19 and TRBJ1-1; D might be TRBD1 (5 bases). Germline CDR1 LNHDA, CDR2 SQIVND (reference sequence). CDR3 length: 14 residues. Trimming removed 4 bases at V and 1 base at J, with 10 bases between. The CDR3 DNA sequence: TGTGCCAGTAGTACAGGGCTGGCGAACACTGAAGCTTTCTTT. Translated: CASSTGLANTEAFF.

This CDR3 is CASSYGGPGGTGELFF. The CDR3, as DNA: TGTGCCAGCAGTTACGGGGGTCCGGGTGGCACCGGGGAGCTGTTTTTT. V usage is TRBV13 and J usage is TRBJ2-2; D may be TRBD2 (6 bases). Trimming left V 6 bases short and J 4 bases short, with 18 bases between. The CDR3 contains 16 residues. Germline V gene lookup returns CDR1 PRHDT and CDR2 FYEKMQ (reference sequence).

This clone was found once. This chain uses TRBV5-1 with TRBJ2-7; TRBD2 matches at 10 bases. V was clipped by 5 bases and J by 5 bases; unmatched bases: 13. Germline V CDR1 and CDR2: SGHRS, YFSETQ. The CDR3 is made up of 16 amino acids. The CDR3 loop is CASSFVSLAGVDEQYF. The CDR3 nucleotides are TGCGCCAGCAGTTTCGTTTCCCTAGCGGGAGTAGACGAGCAGTACTTC.

The chain has TRBV3-1 (or the pseudogene TRBV3-2) and TRBJ1-1; unclear D gene. CDR3 length: 14 amino acids. CDR1 and CDR2 (germline): LGHDT, YNNKEL (reference sequence). V was shortened by 0 bases and J by 10 bases, with 15 bases between the two germline ends. The CDR3 here is CASSQEIVGRGAFF. CDR3 bases: TGTGCCAGCAGCCAAGAGATTGTGGGCCGGGGAGCTTTCTTT.

The chain joins TRBV18 to TRBJ2-5, with D unclear. The length of the CDR3 is 13 residues. The germline V gene has CDR1 KGHSH and CDR2 LQKENI. V lost 2 bases to trimming and J lost 2 bases, with 6 bases between them. CDR3 sequence reads: CASSPRQQETQYF. In nucleotides, the CDR3 is TGTGCCAGCTCACCAAGGCAGCAAGAGACCCAGTACTTC.

The CDR3 protein is CASSQHRGKYEKLFF. The CDR3 bases are TGCGCCAGCAGCCAACACAGGGGAAAGTATGAAAAACTGTTTTTT. The chain is built from TRBV4-1 and TRBJ1-4, with 7 bases fitting TRBD1. CDR3 length: 15 amino acids. The J segment lost 6 bases and the V segment lost 2 bases, leaving 6 bases of the junction unmatched. Looked up from germline, CDR1 is MGHRA and CDR2 is YSYEKL.

The gene calls are TRBV6-5 and TRBJ2-2; D not certain. The V gene lost 0 bases and the J gene lost 6 bases, with 11 bases spanning the gap. The CDR3 runs 15 residues. Germline V gene lookup returns CDR1 MNHEY and CDR2 SVGAGI. CDR3 coding DNA: TGTGCCAGCAGTTACTCGGACCCCAAAGCCGGGGAGCTGTTTTTT. It codes for CASSYSDPKAGELFF.

The gene calls are TRBV29-1 and TRBJ2-2, with D possibly being TRBD1 or TRBD2 (5 bases each). Per germline, CDR1 SQVTM and CDR2 ANQGSEA. Trimming shortened V by 7 bases and J by 4 bases, and 13 bases separated the two germline ends. The CDR3 extends over 13 amino acids. CDR3 DNA sequence: TGCAGCGCCTCAGCTGGGGGCACCGGGGAGCTGTTTTTT. Its translation is CSASAGGTGELFF.